This is a list of T cell receptor beta chains from one sample in a study of T cells in Graves' hyperthyroidism and ophthalmopathy. Each CDR3 protein gets one entry after TCRdb re-called the multiplex PCR reads with MiXCR. In the table there are more than 300,000 distinct CDR3 sequences, approximately 13% of which are singletons. Sequencing was performed on blood. These receptor sequences come from a woman aged 18-29 years with Graves' hyperthyroidism. Both conserved end residues are part of each CDR3. A D gene is named only where the DNA matches it firmly. Only some rows state a clone size, as once, few, many or a class for expanded clones.

V gene,D gene,clone size,J gene,CDR3 protein,CDR3 DNA
TRBV20-1,NA,few,TRBJ2-7,CSARFRGSYEQYF,TGCAGTGCTAGATTCAGAGGCTCCTACGAGCAGTACTTC
TRBV12-3/TRBV12-4,TRBD1,NA,TRBJ2-1,CASSFDRVGEQFF,TGTGCCAGCAGTTTCGACAGGGTAGGTGAGCAGTTCTTC
TRBV5-1,NA,few,TRBJ2-5,CASSLKWIQETQYF,TGCGCCAGCAGCTTGAAATGGATCCAAGAGACCCAGTACTTC
TRBV12-3/TRBV12-4,TRBD1,once,TRBJ2-5,CASSLMGQGSETQYF,TGTGCCAGCAGTTTAATGGGACAGGGATCGGAGACCCAGTACTTC
TRBV20-1,NA,many,TRBJ1-1,CSARDAAGSDTEAFF,TGCAGTGCTAGAGATGCTGCGGGGTCGGACACTGAAGCTTTCTTT
TRBV25-1,TRBD2,NA,TRBJ2-7,CASSEWASGDYEQYF,TGTGCCAGCAGTGAATGGGCTAGCGGGGACTACGAGCAGTACTTC
TRBV28,TRBD2,many,TRBJ2-7,CASSWLAGGSSYEQYF,TGTGCCAGCAGCTGGCTAGCGGGGGGTAGTTCCTACGAGCAGTACTTC
TRBV19,NA,NA,TRBJ2-7,CASSIESGSSYEQYF,TGTGCCAGTAGTATAGAGTCCGGAAGCTCCTACGAGCAGTACTTC
TRBV3-1,NA,many,TRBJ1-5,CASSLYRKQPQPQHF,TGTGCCAGCAGCCTGTACCGAAAACAGCCCCAGCCCCAGCATTTT
TRBV20-1,TRBD1,many,TRBJ2-5,CSAREARGTQETQYF,TGCAGTGCTAGAGAAGCCAGGGGGACCCAAGAGACCCAGTACTTC
TRBV20-1,TRBD1,many,TRBJ2-1,CSASLRQGEVFDEQFF,TGCAGTGCTAGCCTACGACAGGGGGAGGTATTCGATGAGCAGTTCTTC
TRBV4-3,NA,NA,TRBJ1-6,CASSQGPRGNSPLHF,TGCGCCAGCAGCCAAGGCCCGAGGGGAAATTCACCCCTCCACTTT
TRBV29-1,TRBD2,many,TRBJ2-3,CSVEGSGTPGDTQYF,TGCAGCGTTGAGGGTAGCGGGACCCCCGGAGATACGCAGTATTTT
TRBV27,TRBD2,NA,TRBJ2-1,CASSSASGGAGEQFF,TGTGCCAGCAGTTCGGCTAGCGGGGGGGCAGGTGAGCAGTTCTTC
TRBV20-1,TRBD2,many,TRBJ2-1,CSARVAGSYNEQFF,TGCAGTGCTAGAGTAGCGGGCTCCTACAATGAGCAGTTCTTC
TRBV7-3,TRBD2,NA,TRBJ2-2,CASSYRAGANTGELFF,TGTGCCAGCAGCTATAGAGCGGGAGCGAACACCGGGGAGCTGTTTTTT
TRBV10-3,NA,many,TRBJ2-7,CAISFGTTTYEQYF,TGTGCCATCAGTTTTGGGACAACCACCTACGAGCAGTACTTC
TRBV7-9,NA,many,TRBJ1-1,CASSLERREAFF,TGTGCCAGCAGCTTAGAGAGGCGTGAAGCTTTCTTT
TRBV6-1,TRBD2,many,TRBJ2-1,CASSVGLVNEQFF,TGTGCCAGCAGTGTGGGACTAGTCAATGAGCAGTTCTTC
TRBV28,NA,NA,TRBJ1-1,CASSREVGQDTEAFF,TGTGCCAGCAGCCGGGAGGTGGGGCAAGACACTGAAGCTTTCTTT
TRBV6-2/TRBV6-3,NA,many,TRBJ2-7,CATLPTGSYEQYF,TGTGCCACCCTGCCGACGGGTTCCTACGAGCAGTACTTC
TRBV7-2,NA,many,TRBJ1-4,CASTLDSDREKLFF,TGTGCCAGCACCCTGGACAGTGACAGGGAAAAACTGTTTTTT
TRBV7-9,NA,many,TRBJ2-6,CASSLDPLDGRSGANVLTF,TGTGCCAGCAGCTTAGACCCTTTAGACGGACGCTCTGGGGCCAACGTCCTGACTTTC
TRBV6-2/TRBV6-3,NA,many,TRBJ1-6,CASSYSTGGKVGPLHF,TGTGCCAGCAGTTACTCGACCGGGGGAAAAGTAGGACCCCTCCACTTT
TRBV2,NA,NA,TRBJ2-2,CASSGSSDPGIPGELFF,TGTGCCAGCAGTGGGTCTAGCGACCCGGGGATACCCGGGGAGCTGTTTTTT
TRBV20-1,NA,few,TRBJ1-2,CSARVSGAGGYTF,TGCAGTGCTAGAGTTTCCGGTGCGGGTGGCTACACCTTC
TRBV7-2,NA,many,TRBJ1-4,CASSLLPLGTNEKLFF,TGTGCCAGCAGCTTACTCCCCCTCGGGACTAATGAAAAACTGTTTTTT
TRBV6-5,NA,once,TRBJ1-3,CASSYSSGTSSGNTIYF,TGTGCCAGCAGTTACTCGTCAGGGACCTCCTCTGGAAACACCATATATTTT
TRBV5-6,TRBD1,NA,TRBJ1-4,CASSRGAGTEIEKLFF,TGTGCCAGCAGCCGAGGGGCCGGGACAGAGATTGAAAAACTGTTTTTT
TRBV7-9,NA,many,TRBJ2-1,CASSSMGVSYNEQFF,TGTGCCAGCAGCTCAATGGGGGTTTCATACAATGAGCAGTTCTTC
TRBV28,NA,many,TRBJ2-3,CASSQALGVTDTQYF,TGTGCCAGCAGTCAGGCCCTCGGAGTCACAGATACGCAGTATTTT
TRBV6-1,NA,NA,TRBJ2-2,CASSDMGTGELFF,TGTGCCAGCAGTGATATGGGCACCGGGGAGCTGTTTTTT
TRBV4-1,TRBD2,many,TRBJ2-1,CASRTSGMMAEQFF,TGCGCCAGTAGGACTAGCGGGATGATGGCTGAGCAGTTCTTC
TRBV5-1,TRBD1,NA,TRBJ1-1,CASSGTGNLAAVTDTEAFF,TGCGCCAGCAGCGGGACAGGGAACCTTGCGGCAGTTACGGACACTGAAGCTTTCTTT
TRBV20-1,NA,NA,TRBJ2-7,CSAKGGSYEQYF,TGCAGTGCTAAGGGGGGTTCCTACGAGCAGTACTTC
TRBV12-3/TRBV12-4,NA,many,TRBJ2-3,CASSSRSRGTDTQYF,TGTGCCAGCAGTTCGCGAAGCCGGGGCACAGATACGCAGTATTTT
TRBV12-3/TRBV12-4,TRBD2,many,TRBJ2-1,CASSRTGTSGSSYNEQFF,TGTGCCAGCAGCCGAACCGGGACTAGCGGCAGCTCCTACAATGAGCAGTTCTTC
TRBV7-9,TRBD1,few,TRBJ2-3,CASSGGTGGTDTQYF,TGTGCCAGCAGCGGGGGGACAGGGGGCACAGATACGCAGTATTTT
TRBV6-1,NA,few,TRBJ1-2,CASSAGQGHGYTF,TGTGCCAGCAGTGCAGGGCAGGGGCATGGCTACACCTTC
TRBV12-3/TRBV12-4,TRBD1,many,TRBJ2-5,CASSLTGGALETQYF,TGTGCCAGCAGCCTAACAGGGGGCGCATTGGAGACCCAGTACTTC
TRBV20-1,NA,many,TRBJ1-1,CSARGALNTEAFF,TGCAGTGCTAGAGGGGCCCTGAACACTGAAGCTTTCTTT
TRBV6-1,NA,NA,TRBJ2-2,CASTEEWYTGELFF,TGTGCCAGTACCGAGGAGTGGTACACCGGGGAGCTGTTTTTT
TRBV29-1,NA,NA,TRBJ2-7,CSVGGLRQSPYEQYF,TGCAGCGTCGGCGGCCTCCGACAGTCACCCTACGAGCAGTACTTC
TRBV20-1,NA,many,TRBJ1-1,CSARAGSTEAFF,TGCAGTGCTAGAGCAGGGTCCACTGAAGCTTTCTTT
TRBV2,NA,NA,TRBJ2-2,CASTAGGKTGELFF,TGTGCCAGCACAGCCGGGGGAAAGACCGGGGAGCTGTTTTTT
TRBV30,TRBD2,many,TRBJ2-1,CAWSGGGAYNEQFF,TGTGCCTGGAGTGGGGGGGGAGCCTACAATGAGCAGTTCTTC
TRBV6-1,NA,many,TRBJ1-1,CASRPEAREAFF,TGTGCCAGCCGACCGGAAGCAAGAGAAGCTTTCTTT
TRBV7-6,TRBD2,many,TRBJ2-1,CASRQTTSGGAGAQFF,TGTGCCAGCAGACAAACTACTAGCGGGGGGGCTGGGGCGCAGTTCTTC
TRBV11-1,TRBD2,many,TRBJ2-1,CASRSGGGIGNEQFF,TGTGCCAGCAGATCGGGGGGGGGGATTGGGAATGAGCAGTTCTTC
TRBV10-1,NA,NA,TRBJ1-5,CASSERQPQHF,TGCGCCAGCAGTGAGAGGCAGCCCCAGCATTTT
TRBV18,NA,few,TRBJ2-3,CASSPGQGSGDTQYF,TGTGCCAGCTCACCAGGGCAGGGATCGGGAGATACGCAGTATTTT
TRBV28,NA,many,TRBJ2-7,CASSPPRRAPYEQYF,TGTGCCAGCAGCCCCCCCCGGCGGGCTCCCTACGAGCAGTACTTC